This T cell receptor (beta chain) comes out of a study of cytomegalovirus exposure and HLA in healthy donors. Study information: The same platform as the approximately 660 first-cohort repertoires was used for the 120 or so validation repertoires, a later analysis reported. Whole-study results and caveats: The classifier reportedly diagnosed cytomegalovirus status with high specificity and sensitivity. The tendency of first-cohort TCR clusters to co-occur in the 120 validation repertoires was the finding of a later analysis.

For this clone: What it binds is not known.

The method was immunoSEQ multiplex PCR; TCRdb's version includes in-frame clones alone and lacks a portion of them. This sample has approximately 170,000 clones, with about 90% found just once. Separate from the approximately 720-subject first cohort, the roughly 110-subject validation cohort was the one that the donors belonged to. This receptor was identified in a woman younger than 35 in good health and CMV-seropositive. The sample taken for sequencing was PBMCs.

CDR3 DNA sequence: TGTGCCAGCAGCTTGGGACAGGGGGCCTACGAGCAGTACTTC. As protein: CASSLGQGAYEQYF. The chain employs TRBV5-6 and TRBJ2-7, with 9 positions matching TRBD1. The CDR3 totals 14 residues. Unmatched junction bases numbered 0, after V lost 0 bases and J lost 2 bases. Germline V gives CDR1 SGHDT, CDR2 YYEEEE.